This T cell receptor beta chain comes out of a study of blood T cell repertoires in COVID-19. This clone was seen a handful of times. The CDR3 spans 13 residues. The ends were cut back, 9 bases at V and 7 bases at J, with 18 bases in the middle. Profiled with immunoSEQ multiplex PCR; TCRdb holds only in-frame clones, not every one. The table shows approximately 30,000 clones, with about 89% occurring only once. Sequencing used peripheral blood. The sequence came from a middle-aged woman with active or convalescent COVID-19. V and J are TRBV12-3 or TRBV12-4 and TRBJ1-1; D is perhaps TRBD1 (6 bases). DNA for the CDR3: TGTGCCAGTGCCCTGGGGGGAGGGGGTGAAGCTTTCTTT. Translated, it gives CASALGGGGEAFF.